A single sample is the source of the 19 T cell receptor beta chains below, sequenced in a study of tumor and adjacent non-tumor tissue in lung cancer. This sample's RNA came from whole unsorted tissue. The normal lung tissue was taken more than 3 cm from the tumor edge. The library came from three nested PCR rounds adapted from ARM-PCR protocols. TCRdb processed the multiplex PCR reads anew with MiXCR; each CDR3 protein has one entry. The sample comprises some 95,000 distinct CDR3 sequences, 75% to 90% of which are singletons, and more than 25% rests with the top ten. Sequenced sample: distant non-tumor lung tissue. These receptor sequences come from a man aged 60-69 years with small cell lung cancer.

Of note for this clonotype: Germline is not matched at one junction end, which may reflect a read error. This sequence joins TRBV4-1 and TRBJ1-2, with D tentatively TRBD1 (6 bases). Germline loops: CDR1 MGHRA, CDR2 YSYEKL. CDR3 length equals 14 residues. The CDR3 DNA reads as TGTGCCAGCAGCCAACCGGACAGCGTCTATGGCTACAGCTTC. Translated, it gives CASSQPDSVYGYSF.

As to this clonotype: The junction departs from germline at one end; a sequencing error may be responsible. The chain recombines TRBV30 with TRBJ2-5; D remains unclear. Germline CDR1 and CDR2: GTSNPN and SVGIG (reference sequence). The CDR3 runs 13 residues. The CDR3 DNA reads as TGTGCCTGGTGTCGGAACGCACAAGGGACCCAGTACTTC. Protein: CAWCRNAQGTQYF.

This clonotype has only one observation. The junction departs from the called germline gene at one end, perhaps through a read error. The DNA of the CDR3 is TGTAGTGCTGCTCGCGGGGACTCCGCCACTGGGGAGCTGTTGTTT. It specifies CSAARGDSATGELLF. The genes are TRBV20-1 and TRBJ2-2; TRBD2 might be the D (6 bases). The germline gives CDR1 DFQATT, CDR2 SNEGSKA (reference sequence). This CDR3 has 15 amino acids.

To note about this clonotype: Since a much larger clone is just one base distant, this may be a read error. Because the CDR3 is missing its conserved closing phenylalanine or tryptophan, this is likely a read error. The V and J genes are TRBV20-1 and TRBJ1-1; D uncertain. Germline V CDR1 and CDR2: DFQATT, SNEGSKA (reference sequence). The V gene lost 3 bases and the J gene lost 5 bases, with 7 bases spanning the gap. This CDR3 is 11 amino acids long. The CDR3 loop is CSASSSTEAFY. The CDR3 DNA sequence: TGCAGTGCTAGTTCTTCGACTGAAGCTTTCTAT.

This clonotype showed up many times. V and J are TRBV7-9 and TRBJ2-7; 7 nucleotides match TRBD2. Trimming cost V 4 bases and J 4 bases; bases outside gene matches: 10. The CDR3 has 15 amino acids. Germline values: CDR1 SEHNR, CDR2 FQNEAQ (reference sequence). CDR3 nucleotides: TGTGCCAGCAGCTCTCGGGTCTTGGGAGGGTACGAGCAGTACTTC. This translates into CASSSRVLGGYEQYF.

Points on this clonotype: An end of the junction does not agree with germline; a read error may underlie this. The chain couples TRBV30 to TRBJ2-1, with D perhaps TRBD1 (6 bases). Per germline, CDR1 GTSNPN and CDR2 SVGIG (reference sequence). This CDR3 is 14 amino acids long. CDR3 in amino acids: CAWKPGQGNWDQFF. The CDR3 coding sequence is TGTGCCTGGAAGCCGGGTCAGGGGAATTGGGATCAGTTCTTT.

The V and J genes are TRBV29-1 and TRBJ1-2, with 7 positions matching TRBD1. The germline CDR1 and CDR2 sequences are SQVTM and ANQGSEA. With V trimmed by 6 bases and J by 5 bases, 9 bases remained unmatched. The CDR3 has 13 residues. The CDR3 loop reads CSVSTGALYGYTF. The CDR3 coding sequence is TGCAGCGTCTCAACAGGGGCCTTATATGGCTACACCTTC.

As to this clonotype: The germline gene is not matched at one end of the junction; a read error may be the cause. The chain carries TRBV11-2 and TRBJ2-1; perhaps TRBD2 as D (5 bases). Germline values: CDR1 SGHAT, CDR2 FQNNGV. The CDR3 has 15 residues. Here the CDR3 DNA reads TGTGCCAGCAGCACCTCTAAGAGGAACGACAATGAGCGGCTCTTC. Translation: CASSTSKRNDNERLF.

Concerning this clonotype: With a much larger clone just one base away, this may be a read error. The J gene is TRBJ1-5, the V gene TRBV30; D uncertain. The CDR3 extends over 12 amino acids. V was cut by 6 bases and J by 9 bases, with 15 bases left in between. CDR1 is GTSNPN, CDR2 SVGIG, per germline (reference sequence). CDR3 loop: CACGKGRTPQHF. The CDR3 nucleotides read TGTGCCTGTGGCAAGGGCCGGACGCCCCAGCATTTT.

Notes on this clonotype: The conserved phenylalanine or tryptophan is not found at the CDR3 terminus, so this likely reflects a read error. The J gene is TRBJ1-6, the V gene TRBV28; D remains ambiguous. Germline lookup yields CDR1 MDHEN and CDR2 SYDVKM. The CDR3 totals 15 residues. V was trimmed by 4 bases and J by 2 bases, leaving 9 bases between them. The CDR3 nucleotides read TGTGCCAGCAGTTCGGGAAACCCCTATAATTCACCCCTCCACTCT. Amino acids: CASSSGNPYNSPLHS.

Points on this clonotype: The CDR3 ends on some other residue instead of the conserved phenylalanine or tryptophan, so this is likely a read error. V is TRBV6-1 and J is TRBJ2-1; 7 bases are shared with TRBD2. The V and J ends lost 10 bases and 0 bases, in that order; junction bases with no gene match: 9. The CDR3 spans 15 residues. Per the germline V gene, CDR1 is MNHNS and CDR2 is SASEGT. The CDR3 spells CANRTSETSYNEQFS. Here the CDR3 DNA reads TGTGCCAACAGAACTAGCGAAACCTCCTACAATGAGCAGTTCTCC.

The rearrangement joins TRBV20-1 to TRBJ2-7, with D unclear. CDR1 DFQATT and CDR2 SNEGSKA come from the germline V gene (reference sequence). The CDR3 extends over 11 amino acids. The CDR3 DNA reads as TGTAGTGCTTCTCGAGGTAACGAGCAGTACGTC. Its protein is CSASRGNEQYV.

Concerning this clonotype: The junction departs from germline at one end; a sequencing error may be responsible. The J gene is TRBJ2-3, the V gene TRBV9; D remains ambiguous. Germline CDR1 SGDLS, CDR2 YYNGEE. The CDR3 is 13 amino acids. The CDR3 sequence is CASSVLVTDTKYF. DNA for the CDR3: TGTGCCAGCAGCGTATTGGTCACCGATACGAAGTATTTT.

Notes on this clonotype: The germline gene is not matched at one end of the junction; a read error may be the cause. The chain links TRBV6-1 to TRBJ2-5; 8 bases fit TRBD2. Germline V gives CDR1 MNHNS, CDR2 SASEGT. This CDR3 is 14 amino acids long. CDR3 in DNA: TGTACCAGCACTGAAGCGGGAGTGATAGAGACCCAGTACTTC. Translating gives CTSTEAGVIETQYF.

The rearrangement joins TRBV4-2 to TRBJ2-1; TRBD2 aligns across 9 bases. V dropped 1 base and J dropped 8; count of bases not matched to a gene: 12. The CDR3 length is 17 residues. Germline CDR1 LGHNA, CDR2 YNFKEQ. CDR3 in amino acids: CASSQGDYLAGADEQFF. CDR3 nucleotides: TGTGCCAGCAGCCAAGGGGACTATTTAGCGGGAGCGGATGAGCAGTTCTTC.

Regarding this clonotype: An end of the junction differs from the germline gene, which may be a read error. The V call is TRBV4-1, the J call TRBJ1-5, with unresolved D. The germline gives CDR1 MGHRA, CDR2 YSYEKL. This CDR3 has 15 amino acids. Here the CDR3 reads CASSQDHRAGQLQHF. As DNA, the CDR3 is TGCGCCAGCAGTCAAGATCATAGGGCTGGTCAGCTCCAGCATTTT.

A single count supports this clonotype. At one of its ends the junction is not consistent with the germline gene, which may arise from a read error. The chain uses TRBV12-3 or TRBV12-4 and TRBJ2-3; TRBD1 is a possible D gene (5 bases). The CDR3 runs 14 residues. The CDR3 DNA follows: TGTGCCAGCAGTAAAAAGAGTGGCACAGGTACGCAGTATTTT. Translation gives CASSKKSGTGTQYF.

In regard to this clonotype: Germline and junction disagree at one end, which may indicate a read error. V is TRBV11-2 and J is TRBJ2-1; tentatively, D is TRBD2 (6 bases). In germline, CDR1 is SGHAT, CDR2 FQNNGV. The CDR3 covers 16 residues. CDR3 loop: CASILVERATADEQFF. The CDR3 DNA sequence: TGTGCCAGCATCTTAGTGGAGCGGGCCACGGCCGATGAGCAGTTCTTC.

In the case of this clonotype: One end of the junction fails to match germline, which may point to a read error. The gene calls are TRBV5-1 and TRBJ2-3, with D perhaps matching TRBD2 (5 bases). The CDR3 extends over 15 amino acids. CDR1 and CDR2 from the germline V gene are SGHRS and YFSETQ. The CDR3 coding sequence is TGCGCCAGCAGCATGGGCGCGGGCCACTCAGATACGCAATATTTT. Its translation: CASSMGAGHSDTQYF.